This entry lists 29 T cell receptor beta chains sequenced from one sample in a study of OX40 agonist ivuxolimab in advanced cancers. Library generation was performed with the immunoSEQ multiplex PCR assay. TCRdb took over this immuneACCESS table, retaining in-frame rearrangements with V and J assigned. Such tables are incomplete; in checked studies, under half of the missing clones stem from an unresolved V gene, and the remainder is unexplained. Counted in this sample were about 38,000 clones; about 92% of them appeared once. The ten biggest clones cover roughly 9% of the sample. The material sequenced was CD4+ or CD8+ T cells sorted from blood, taken in a trial of the OX40 agonist ivuxolimab. Receptors originate from an adult with an advanced solid tumor such as melanoma, head and neck, liver or kidney cancer.

This sequence joins TRBV7-3 and TRBJ2-1, with D possibly TRBD1 on 5 matching bases. The V end was cut by 5 bases, the J end by 2 bases, with 13 bases between. The germline V gene has CDR1 SGHTA and CDR2 FQGTGA. There are 15 residues in the CDR3. CDR3 in amino acids: CASSLDSTPYNEQFF. CDR3 nucleotide sequence: TGTGCCAGCAGCCTTGACAGTACTCCCTACAATGAGCAGTTCTTC.

V usage is TRBV9 and J usage is TRBJ1-1, with unresolved D. V shed 0 bases and J shed 1 base, with 4 bases lying between them. CDR1 is SGDLS and CDR2 is YYNGEE in the germline V gene. This CDR3 contains 13 residues. This CDR3 reads CASSVDTNTEAFF. In DNA form, the CDR3 reads TGTGCCAGCAGCGTAGACACGAACACTGAAGCTTTCTTT.

This chain connects TRBV7-2 to TRBJ2-1; 10 nucleotides match TRBD2. Trimming took 2 bases from V and 6 from J; bases not matched to a gene: 4. CDR1 is SGHTA, CDR2 FQGNSA, per germline. The CDR3 sequence is 15 residues long. The CDR3 DNA is TGTGCCAGCAGCTTAATAGCGGGAGGACTCAATGAGCAGTTCTTC. Translation: CASSLIAGGLNEQFF.

In this sample, this clone turned up a few times. The DNA for the CDR3 is TGTGCCAGCAGCTTGACAGCTGGAAACACCATATATTTT. Translating it yields CASSLTAGNTIYF. The rearrangement uses TRBV5-6 and TRBJ1-3; D is ambiguous. Germline V gives CDR1 SGHDT, CDR2 YYEEEE. The CDR3 runs 13 residues. Between the trimmed V and J ends, which lost 1 base and 2 bases, there was a span of 4 bases.

The J gene is TRBJ2-3, the V gene TRBV7-9, with TRBD1 matching over 7 bases. The CDR3 totals 16 residues. J gave up 4 bases and V 5 bases, and 12 bases lay outside the gene matches. The germline V gene encodes CDR1 SEHNR and CDR2 FQNEAQ (reference sequence). CDR3 coding DNA: TGTGCCAGCAGCCCTGGTCGTCACAGGGGAGCAGATACGCAGTATTTT. It is translated as CASSPGRHRGADTQYF.

This clone was observed a single time. The chain combines TRBV7-9 with TRBJ2-1; D unclear. This CDR3 has 12 amino acids. From germline, CDR1 is SEHNR and CDR2 FQNEAQ (reference sequence). Trimming took 2 bases from V and 10 from J, leaving 9 bases between them. The CDR3 region has the DNA TGTGCCAGCAGCTTATTTGAAAGGGAGCAGTTCTTC. Residues: CASSLFEREQFF.

The chain employs TRBV27 and TRBJ2-1; no firm D call. Germline V CDR1 and CDR2: MNHEY, SMNVEV (reference sequence). The V and J ends lost 6 bases and 10 bases respectively, with 28 bases between them. The length of the CDR3 is 17 residues. CDR3 nucleotides: TGTGCCAGCAGCTTTACAAGAGCGTTAGCAAGAGGATACGAGCAGTTCTTC. This encodes CASSFTRALARGYEQFF.

This chain uses TRBV6-5 with TRBJ2-7, with no clear D. CDR1 is MNHEY, CDR2 SVGAGI, per germline. The CDR3 covers 13 residues. V dropped 2 bases and J dropped 3 bases, with 8 bases sitting between them. CDR3 DNA: TGTGCCAGCAGTTACGGTCTCTTCTACGAGCAGTACGTC. This gives the protein CASSYGLFYEQYV.

J is TRBJ2-4 and V is TRBV6-6, with D maybe TRBD2 (6 bases). CDR3 length equals 15 residues. V was shortened by 5 bases and J by 0 bases, with 11 bases between the two germline ends. Germline V gives CDR1 MNHNY, CDR2 SVGAGI (reference sequence). The CDR3 reads CASSPLEGAKNIQYF. The CDR3 DNA reads TGTGCCAGCAGTCCTCTGGAGGGAGCCAAAAACATTCAGTACTTC.

The rearrangement joins TRBV27 to TRBJ1-4, with TRBD1 matching over 8 bases. The CDR3 length is 15 residues. CDR1 and CDR2 (germline): MNHEY, SMNVEV (reference sequence). J gave up 5 bases and V 4 bases, and 6 bases lay outside the gene matches. Written as DNA, the CDR3 is TGTGCCAGCAGTTCCCGGGACAGGACGAATGAAAAACTGTTTTTT. Translating gives CASSSRDRTNEKLFF.

The V gene is TRBV27, the J gene TRBJ1-2; D gene uncertain. The CDR3 runs to 11 residues. Germline V lookup: CDR1 MNHEY, CDR2 SMNVEV (reference sequence). Trimming removed 6 bases from V and 5 bases from J, with 7 bases in between. In nucleotides, the CDR3 is TGTGCCAGCAGGAGTTCGTATGGCTACACCTTC. This encodes CASRSSYGYTF.

The chain links TRBV4-3 to TRBJ2-3, with D possibly being TRBD1 (5 bases). Trimming shortened V by 4 bases and J by 2 bases, and 16 bases separated the two germline ends. Germline-derived CDR1 and CDR2 are LGHNA and YSLEER. The CDR3 runs to 16 residues. CDR3 amino acids: CASSPRAGVATDTQYF. For the CDR3, the DNA is TGCGCCAGCAGCCCCAGGGCCGGAGTCGCCACAGATACGCAGTATTTT.

The rearrangement uses TRBV27 and TRBJ2-7; tentatively, D is TRBD1 (6 bases). The CDR3 loop spans 12 amino acids. The germline V and J ends were trimmed by 6 bases and 6 bases, with 12 bases remaining between them. Germline V lookup: CDR1 MNHEY, CDR2 SMNVEV (reference sequence). DNA for the CDR3: TGTGCCAGCAGATCATACAGGGTCGAGCAGTACTTC. Amino acids: CASRSYRVEQYF.

This sequence joins TRBV4-2 and TRBJ1-1, with a weak D call TRBD1 (6 bases). Germline values: CDR1 LGHNA, CDR2 YNFKEQ. The CDR3 has 15 amino acids. Trimming took off 0 bases at V and 0 bases at J, with 8 bases between the two ends. CDR3 sequence (DNA): TGTGCCAGCAGCCAAGATAAGGGGGTGAACACTGAAGCTTTCTTT. Its translation: CASSQDKGVNTEAFF.

The CDR3 sequence: CASRPPSGSSNEQFF. The DNA of the CDR3 is TGTGCCAGCAGGCCGCCTAGCGGGAGTAGTAATGAGCAGTTCTTC. The V gene is TRBV27, the J gene TRBJ2-1; 10 positions match TRBD2. J was trimmed by 7 bases and V by 6 bases; bases with no gene match: 9. Per germline, CDR1 MNHEY and CDR2 SMNVEV (reference sequence). The CDR3 is 15 residues long.

This rearrangement joins TRBV19 to TRBJ2-1; 11 positions match TRBD2. The CDR3 length is 14 residues. Looked up from germline, CDR1 is LNHDA and CDR2 is SQIVND (reference sequence). V shed 3 bases, J shed 7 bases, and the junction held 2 bases outside the gene matches. CDR3 bases: TGTGCCAGTAGTATCCTAGCGGGAGGAAATGAGCAGTTCTTC. Amino acids: CASSILAGGNEQFF.

CDR3 amino acids: CASSLSAGGPGTDTQYF. The CDR3 DNA is TGTGCCAGCAGCTTGTCAGCGGGAGGGCCTGGCACAGATACGCAGTATTTT. The genes are TRBV7-6 and TRBJ2-3; 10 bases are a match to TRBD2. The CDR3 consists of 17 residues. CDR1 is SGHVS and CDR2 is FNYEAQ in the germline V gene. Losses at the gene ends were 3 bases for V and 1 base for J; bases not matched to a gene: 7.

The chain has TRBV7-2 and TRBJ2-7; D is unclear. The ends were cut back, 2 bases at V and 0 bases at J, with 20 bases in the middle. This CDR3 contains 18 residues. Germline CDR1 reads SGHTA; CDR2 reads FQGNSA. CDR3 region: CASSLRKPGRNSSYEQYV. CDR3 nucleotides: TGTGCCAGCAGCTTAAGGAAGCCCGGACGGAATAGCTCCTACGAGCAGTACGTC.

The CDR3 is CASTPRGRIRTGELFF. CDR3 nucleotide sequence: TGTGCCAGTACCCCGAGAGGGAGGATTCGCACCGGGGAGCTGTTTTTT. The V call is TRBV19, the J call TRBJ2-2, with D perhaps TRBD2 (6 bases). Germline V lookup: CDR1 LNHDA, CDR2 SQIVND (reference sequence). V lost 7 bases to trimming and J lost 4 bases, with 19 bases between them. This CDR3 region has 16 residues.

This chain connects TRBV7-2 to TRBJ1-2, with D tentatively TRBD1 (5 bases). Per germline, CDR1 SGHTA and CDR2 FQGNSA. V lost 3 bases to trimming and J lost 6 bases, with 20 bases between them. This CDR3 is 16 amino acids long. CDR3 loop: CASSLAGQAPTHGYTF. For the CDR3, the DNA is TGTGCCAGCAGCTTGGCGGGGCAGGCCCCAACACATGGCTACACCTTC.

This rearrangement joins TRBV19 to TRBJ1-1, with unresolved D. The V gene's germline CDR1 is LNHDA and CDR2 SQIVND (reference sequence). V was pared by 5 bases and J by 0 bases, with 10 bases between. The CDR3 extends over 14 amino acids. CDR3: CASSGSELNTEAFF. DNA of the CDR3: TGTGCCAGTAGTGGATCGGAGTTGAACACTGAAGCTTTCTTT.

The rearrangement links TRBV28 to TRBJ1-1; D not certain. This CDR3 comprises 15 residues. Trimming removed 6 bases at V and 1 base at J, with 15 bases between. CDR1 MDHEN and CDR2 SYDVKM come from the germline V gene. CDR3 sequence (DNA): TGTGCCAGCAGAATAGGGTTCGGGGAGAACACTGAAGCTTTCTTT. This encodes CASRIGFGENTEAFF.

The chain carries TRBV27 and TRBJ2-2; possible D gene TRBD2, 5 bases. The CDR3 extends over 16 amino acids. Trimming pared 1 base from V and 4 bases from J, leaving 13 bases between. Germline lookup yields CDR1 MNHEY and CDR2 SMNVEV (reference sequence). The CDR3 region has the DNA TGTGCCAGCAGTTTATTCGGTCTGGCGGGCACCGGGGAGCTGTTTTTT. This gives the protein CASSLFGLAGTGELFF.

This clone was seen only once. The rearrangement links TRBV5-6 to TRBJ2-7, with TRBD2 as a possible D gene (6 bases). CDR1 is SGHDT, CDR2 YYEEEE, per germline. This CDR3 contains 15 residues. V shed 0 bases and J shed 3 bases, with 13 bases lying between them. Here the CDR3 reads CASSLEGAGRYEQYV. The CDR3 DNA reads TGTGCCAGCAGCTTGGAGGGAGCGGGCCGCTACGAGCAGTACGTC.

The chain has TRBV16 and TRBJ1-6; no definite D call. V lost 6 bases to trimming and J lost 7 bases, with 10 bases between them. The CDR3 spans 13 residues. The germline V gene encodes CDR1 KGHSY and CDR2 FQNENV. The CDR3 loop is CASRPLVNSPLHF. CDR3 nucleotide sequence: TGTGCCAGCAGGCCTTTGGTAAATTCACCCCTCCACTTT. Together with reference TRBV16 and TRBJ1-6, the CDR3 gives the full variable domain: GEEVAQTPKHLVRGEGQKAKLYCAPIKGHSYVFWYQQVLKNEFKFLISFQNENVFDETGMPKERFSAKCLPNSPCSLEIQATKLEDSAVYFCASRPLVNSPLHFGNGTRLTVT.

This clone is a singleton in its sample. This chain uses TRBV14 with TRBJ2-7, with D perhaps matching TRBD2 (6 bases). V gave up 5 bases and J gave up 1 base, with 9 bases separating them. The CDR3 totals 13 residues. The germline V gene encodes CDR1 SGHDN and CDR2 FVKESK. In DNA, the CDR3 is TGTGCCAGCAGCATCGGGGGTTCCTACGAGCAGTACTTC. Its protein is CASSIGGSYEQYF.

The chain recombines TRBV5-5 with TRBJ2-1; TRBD2 agrees at 11 bases. Per germline, CDR1 SGHKS and CDR2 YYEKEE (reference sequence). This CDR3 is 15 amino acids long. Germline trimming cut 2 bases from V and 4 bases from J; bases unmatched to any gene: 2. The CDR3 reads CASSFSGRGYNEQFF. The CDR3 coding sequence is TGTGCCAGCAGCTTTAGCGGGAGGGGTTACAATGAGCAGTTCTTC.

The chain recombines TRBV2 with TRBJ2-1; D possibly corresponds to TRBD2 (7 bases). V lost 7 bases and J 15 bases, leaving 13 bases between the germline ends. The CDR3 sequence is 10 residues long. Per germline, CDR1 SNHLY and CDR2 FYNNEI. DNA for the CDR3: TGTGCCAGCACAGGGGCTAGCGGGTTCTTC. Translating it yields CASTGASGFF.

The gene calls are TRBV5-8 and TRBJ1-2; no definite D call. Germline CDR1 reads SGHTS; CDR2 reads YDEGEE. V dropped 0 bases and J dropped 1 base, with 13 bases sitting between them. The CDR3 loop spans 16 amino acids. The CDR3 sequence is CASSLDLDTDNYGYTF. CDR3 sequence (DNA): TGTGCCAGCAGCTTGGACCTTGACACAGATAACTATGGCTACACCTTC.